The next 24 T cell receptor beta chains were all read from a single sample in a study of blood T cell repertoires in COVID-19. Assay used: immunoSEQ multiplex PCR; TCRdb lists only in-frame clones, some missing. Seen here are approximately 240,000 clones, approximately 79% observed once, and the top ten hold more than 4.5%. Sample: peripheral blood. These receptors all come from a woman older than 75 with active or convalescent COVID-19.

CDR3 amino acids: CASRGKDRENTEAFF. CDR3 nucleotides: TGTGCCAGCAGAGGGAAGGACAGGGAGAACACTGAAGCTTTCTTT. The chain recombines TRBV7-8 with TRBJ1-1; 8 bases fit TRBD1. Germline trimming cut 6 bases from V and 1 base from J; bases unmatched to any gene: 7. Germline values: CDR1 SGHVS, CDR2 FQNEAQ. The CDR3 is 15 residues long. Full variable domain (rest looked up from reference TRBV7-8 and TRBJ1-1): GAGVSQSPRYKVAKRGQDVALRCDPISGHVSLFWYQQALGQGPEFLTYFQNEAQLDKSGLPSDRFFAERPEGSVSTLKIQRTQQEDSAVYLCASRGKDRENTEAFFGQGTRLTVV.

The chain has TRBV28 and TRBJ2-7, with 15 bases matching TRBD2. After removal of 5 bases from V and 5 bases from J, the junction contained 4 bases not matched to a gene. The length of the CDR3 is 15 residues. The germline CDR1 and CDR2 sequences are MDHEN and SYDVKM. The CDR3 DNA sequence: TGTGCCAGCAGTCTAGGACTAGCGGGAGGGAACGAGCAGTACTTC. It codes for CASSLGLAGGNEQYF. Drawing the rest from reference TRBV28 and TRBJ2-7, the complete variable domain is DVKVTQSSRYLVKRTGEKVFLECVQDMDHENMFWYRQDPGLGLRLIYFSYDVKMKEKGDIPEGYSVSREKKERFSLILESASTNQTSMYLCASSLGLAGGNEQYFGPGTRLTVT.

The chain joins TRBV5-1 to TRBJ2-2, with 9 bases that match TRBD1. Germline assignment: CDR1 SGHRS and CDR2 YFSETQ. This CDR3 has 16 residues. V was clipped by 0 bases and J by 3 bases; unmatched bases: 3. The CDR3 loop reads CASSLGGQGYTGELFF. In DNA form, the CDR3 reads TGCGCCAGCAGCTTGGGGGGACAGGGCTACACCGGGGAGCTGTTTTTT. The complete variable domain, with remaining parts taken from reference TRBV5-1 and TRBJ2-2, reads KAGVTQTPRYLIKTRGQQVTLSCSPISGHRSVSWYQQTPGQGLQFLFEYFSETQRNKGNFPGRFSGRQFSNSRSEMNVSTLELGDSALYLCASSLGGQGYTGELFFGEGSRLTVL.

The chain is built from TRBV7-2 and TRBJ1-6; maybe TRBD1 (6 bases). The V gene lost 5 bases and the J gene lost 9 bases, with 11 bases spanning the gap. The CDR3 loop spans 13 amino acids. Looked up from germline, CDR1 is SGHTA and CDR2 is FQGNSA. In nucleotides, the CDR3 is TGTGCCAGCAGCCGTCAGGGGATTTCACCCCTCCACTTT. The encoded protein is CASSRQGISPLHF.

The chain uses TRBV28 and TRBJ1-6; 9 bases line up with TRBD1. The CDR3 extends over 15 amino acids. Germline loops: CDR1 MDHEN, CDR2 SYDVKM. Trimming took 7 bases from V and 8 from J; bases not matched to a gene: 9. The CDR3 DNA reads TGTGCCAGCATCGGACCGGGACAGGGTTATTCACCCCTCCACTTT. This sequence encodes CASIGPGQGYSPLHF. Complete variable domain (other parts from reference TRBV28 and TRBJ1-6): DVKVTQSSRYLVKRTGEKVFLECVQDMDHENMFWYRQDPGLGLRLIYFSYDVKMKEKGDIPEGYSVSREKKERFSLILESASTNQTSMYLCASIGPGQGYSPLHFGNGTRLTVT.

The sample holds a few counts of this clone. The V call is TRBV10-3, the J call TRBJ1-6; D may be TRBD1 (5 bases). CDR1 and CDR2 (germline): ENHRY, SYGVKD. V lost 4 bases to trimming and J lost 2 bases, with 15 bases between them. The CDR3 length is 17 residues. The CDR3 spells CAISVGGVMAYNSPLHF. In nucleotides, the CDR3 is TGTGCCATCAGTGTTGGAGGGGTCATGGCCTATAATTCACCCCTCCACTTT.

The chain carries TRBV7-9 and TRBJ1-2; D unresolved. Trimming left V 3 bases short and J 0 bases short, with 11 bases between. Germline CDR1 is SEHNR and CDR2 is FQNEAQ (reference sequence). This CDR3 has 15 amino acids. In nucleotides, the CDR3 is TGTGCCAGCAGCTTGGGCCCACTAGCTAACTATGGCTACACCTTC. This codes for CASSLGPLANYGYTF.

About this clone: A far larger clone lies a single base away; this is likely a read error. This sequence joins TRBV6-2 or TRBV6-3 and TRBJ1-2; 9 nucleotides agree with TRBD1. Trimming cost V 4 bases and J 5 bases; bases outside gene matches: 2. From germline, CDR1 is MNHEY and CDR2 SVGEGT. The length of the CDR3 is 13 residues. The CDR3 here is CASSSGQGYGYTF. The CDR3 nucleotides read TGTGCCAGCAGTTCCGGACAGGGGTATGGCTACACCTTC.

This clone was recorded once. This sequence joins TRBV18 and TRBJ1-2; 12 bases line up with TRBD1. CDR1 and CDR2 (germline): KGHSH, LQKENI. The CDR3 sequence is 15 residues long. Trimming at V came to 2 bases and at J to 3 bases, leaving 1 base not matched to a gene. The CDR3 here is CASSPGTGGDYGYTF. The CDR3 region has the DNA TGTGCCAGCTCACCAGGGACAGGGGGCGACTATGGCTACACCTTC.

The CDR3 loop reads CASSISSGNTIYF. The CDR3 bases are TGTGCCAGCAGCATTTCTTCTGGAAACACCATATATTTT. The chain links TRBV9 to TRBJ1-3; no firm D call. V lost 4 bases and J 1 base, leaving 6 bases between the germline ends. The CDR3 spans 13 residues. From germline, CDR1 is SGDLS and CDR2 YYNGEE.

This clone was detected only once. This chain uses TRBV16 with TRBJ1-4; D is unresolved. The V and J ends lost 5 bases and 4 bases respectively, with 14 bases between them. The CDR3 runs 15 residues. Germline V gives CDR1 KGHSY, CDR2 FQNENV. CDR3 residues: CASSETGVSNEKLFF. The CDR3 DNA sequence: TGTGCCAGCAGCGAAACGGGAGTAAGTAATGAAAAACTGTTTTTT. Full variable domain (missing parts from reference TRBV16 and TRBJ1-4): GEEVAQTPKHLVRGEGQKAKLYCAPIKGHSYVFWYQQVLKNEFKFLISFQNENVFDETGMPKERFSAKCLPNSPCSLEIQATKLEDSAVYFCASSETGVSNEKLFFGSGTQLSVL.

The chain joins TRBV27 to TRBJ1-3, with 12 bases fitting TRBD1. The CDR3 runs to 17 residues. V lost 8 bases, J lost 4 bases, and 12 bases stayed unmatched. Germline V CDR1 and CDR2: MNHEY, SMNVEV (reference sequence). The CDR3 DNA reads TGTGCCAGCGGGAGGCCTCCCGGGACAGGGGGCGGAAACACCATATATTTT. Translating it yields CASGRPPGTGGGNTIYF.

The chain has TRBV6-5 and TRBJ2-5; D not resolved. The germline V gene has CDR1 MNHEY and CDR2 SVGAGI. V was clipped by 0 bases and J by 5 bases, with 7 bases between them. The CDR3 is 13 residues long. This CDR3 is CASSYSRRETQYF. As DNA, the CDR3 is TGTGCCAGCAGTTACTCTCGGCGGGAGACCCAGTACTTC.

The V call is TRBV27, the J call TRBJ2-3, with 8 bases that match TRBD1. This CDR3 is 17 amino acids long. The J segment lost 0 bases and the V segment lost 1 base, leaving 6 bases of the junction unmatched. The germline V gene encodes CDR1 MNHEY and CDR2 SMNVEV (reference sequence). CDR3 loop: CASSLFSNRGSTDTQYF. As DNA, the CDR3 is TGTGCCAGCAGTTTATTTTCAAACAGGGGGAGCACAGATACGCAGTATTTT.

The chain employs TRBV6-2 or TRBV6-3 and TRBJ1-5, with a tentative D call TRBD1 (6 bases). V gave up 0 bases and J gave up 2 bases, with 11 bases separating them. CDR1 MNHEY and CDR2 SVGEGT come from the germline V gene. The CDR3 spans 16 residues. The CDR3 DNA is TGTGCCAGCAGTTACTCGAATCCAGGGGGCAATCAGCCCCAGCATTTT. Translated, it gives CASSYSNPGGNQPQHF.

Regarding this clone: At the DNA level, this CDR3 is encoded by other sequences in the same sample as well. The CDR3 reads CASSEWANEQFF. CDR3 in DNA: TGTGCCAGCAGTGAGTGGGCGAATGAGCAGTTCTTC. The chain has TRBV6-1 and TRBJ2-1; D uncertain. CDR1 is MNHNS and CDR2 is SASEGT in the germline V gene. Trimming pared 3 bases from V and 7 bases from J, leaving 7 bases between. This CDR3 comprises 12 residues.

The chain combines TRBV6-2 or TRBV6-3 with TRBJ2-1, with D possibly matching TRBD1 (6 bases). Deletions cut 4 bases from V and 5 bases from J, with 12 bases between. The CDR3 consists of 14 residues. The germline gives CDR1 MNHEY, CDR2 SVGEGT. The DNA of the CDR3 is TGTGCCAGCAGTTCATCAGGGGCCGACAATGAGCAGTTCTTC. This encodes CASSSSGADNEQFF.

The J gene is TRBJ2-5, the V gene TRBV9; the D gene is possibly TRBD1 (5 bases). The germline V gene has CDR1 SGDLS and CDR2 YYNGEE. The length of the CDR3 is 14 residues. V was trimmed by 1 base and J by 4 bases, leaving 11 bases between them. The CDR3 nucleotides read TGTGCCAGCAGCGTACAGGGCGGCCCAGAGACCCAGTACTTC. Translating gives CASSVQGGPETQYF. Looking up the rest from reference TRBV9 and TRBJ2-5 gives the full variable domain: DSGVTQTPKHLITATGQRVTLRCSPRSGDLSVYWYQQSLDQGLQFLIQYYNGEERAKGNILERFSAQQFPDLHSELNLSSLELGDSALYFCASSVQGGPETQYFGPGTRLLVL.

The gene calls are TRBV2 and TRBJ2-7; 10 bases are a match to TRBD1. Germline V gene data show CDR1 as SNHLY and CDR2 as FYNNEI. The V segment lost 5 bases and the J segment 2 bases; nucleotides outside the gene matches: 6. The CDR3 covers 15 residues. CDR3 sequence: CASSLDRGAPYEQYF. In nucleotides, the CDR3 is TGTGCCAGCAGTTTGGACAGGGGGGCACCCTACGAGCAGTACTTC.

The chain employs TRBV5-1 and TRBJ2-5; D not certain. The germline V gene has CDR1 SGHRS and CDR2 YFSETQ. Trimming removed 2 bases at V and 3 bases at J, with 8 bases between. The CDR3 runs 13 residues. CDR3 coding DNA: TGCGCCAGCAGCTTCAGCGTTAAAGAGACCCAGTACTTC. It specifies CASSFSVKETQYF.

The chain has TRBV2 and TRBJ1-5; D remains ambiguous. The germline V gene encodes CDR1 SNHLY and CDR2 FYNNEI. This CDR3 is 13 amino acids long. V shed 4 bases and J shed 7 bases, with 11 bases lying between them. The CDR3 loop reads CASSALSQQPQHF. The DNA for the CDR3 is TGTGCCAGCAGTGCCTTGTCCCAGCAGCCCCAGCATTTT.

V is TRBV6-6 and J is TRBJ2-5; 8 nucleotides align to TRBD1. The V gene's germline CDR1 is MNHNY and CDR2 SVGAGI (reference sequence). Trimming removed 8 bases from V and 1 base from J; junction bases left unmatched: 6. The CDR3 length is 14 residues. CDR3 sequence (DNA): TGTGCCAGCGGACAGGGTCTTGCCCAAGAGACCCAGTACTTC. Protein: CASGQGLAQETQYF.

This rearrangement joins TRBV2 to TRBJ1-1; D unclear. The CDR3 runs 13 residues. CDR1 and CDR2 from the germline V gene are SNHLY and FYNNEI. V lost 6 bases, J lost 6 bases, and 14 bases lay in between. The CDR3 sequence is CASRLGLDAEAFF. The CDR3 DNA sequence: TGTGCCAGCAGACTTGGACTCGACGCTGAAGCTTTCTTT.

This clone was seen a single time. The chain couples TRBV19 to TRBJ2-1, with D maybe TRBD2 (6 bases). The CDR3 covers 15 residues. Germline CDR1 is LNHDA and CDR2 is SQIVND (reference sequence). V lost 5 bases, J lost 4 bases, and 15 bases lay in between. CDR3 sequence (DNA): TGTGCCAGTAGTCCCGGGACGCGGGGTTACAATGAGCAGTTCTTC. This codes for CASSPGTRGYNEQFF.